The subject of this entry is one T cell receptor beta chain. Profiled with immunoSEQ multiplex PCR; TCRdb holds only in-frame clones, not every one. In the table there are about 230,000 clones, roughly 90% of which are singletons. The data were obtained in a study of blood T cell repertoires in COVID-19. The CDR3 consists of 16 residues. Losses at the gene ends were 6 bases for V and 3 bases for J; bases not matched to a gene: 9. Germline CDR1 reads SGHVS; CDR2 reads FQNEAQ. This clonotype was sampled from an older woman with acute or convalescent COVID-19. V usage is TRBV7-8 and J usage is TRBJ2-3, with 10 bases lining up with TRBD1. Material for sequencing was peripheral blood. CDR3 in DNA: TGTGCCAGCAGATCAAGGACAGGGGGAGGGACAGATACGCAGTATTTT. Translating gives CASRSRTGGGTDTQYF. The variable domain in full, completed from reference TRBV7-8 and TRBJ2-3, reads GAGVSQSPRYKVAKRGQDVALRCDPISGHVSLFWYQQALGQGPEFLTYFQNEAQLDKSGLPSDRFFAERPEGSVSTLKIQRTQQEDSAVYLCASRSRTGGGTDTQYFGPGTRLTVL.